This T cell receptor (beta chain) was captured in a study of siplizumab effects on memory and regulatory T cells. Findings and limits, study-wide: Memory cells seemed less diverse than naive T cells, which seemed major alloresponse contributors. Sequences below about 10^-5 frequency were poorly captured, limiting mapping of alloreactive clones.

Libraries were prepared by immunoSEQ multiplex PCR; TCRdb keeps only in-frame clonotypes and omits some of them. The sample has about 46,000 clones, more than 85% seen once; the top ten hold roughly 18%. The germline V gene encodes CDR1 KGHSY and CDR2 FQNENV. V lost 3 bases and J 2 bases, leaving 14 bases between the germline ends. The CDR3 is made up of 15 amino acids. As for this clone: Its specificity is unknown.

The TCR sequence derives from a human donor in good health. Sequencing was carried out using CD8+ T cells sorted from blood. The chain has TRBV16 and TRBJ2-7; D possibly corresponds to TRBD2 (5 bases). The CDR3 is CASSHLSTGTYEQYF. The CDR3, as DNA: TGTGCCAGCAGCCACTTATCGACGGGGACCTACGAGCAGTACTTC.